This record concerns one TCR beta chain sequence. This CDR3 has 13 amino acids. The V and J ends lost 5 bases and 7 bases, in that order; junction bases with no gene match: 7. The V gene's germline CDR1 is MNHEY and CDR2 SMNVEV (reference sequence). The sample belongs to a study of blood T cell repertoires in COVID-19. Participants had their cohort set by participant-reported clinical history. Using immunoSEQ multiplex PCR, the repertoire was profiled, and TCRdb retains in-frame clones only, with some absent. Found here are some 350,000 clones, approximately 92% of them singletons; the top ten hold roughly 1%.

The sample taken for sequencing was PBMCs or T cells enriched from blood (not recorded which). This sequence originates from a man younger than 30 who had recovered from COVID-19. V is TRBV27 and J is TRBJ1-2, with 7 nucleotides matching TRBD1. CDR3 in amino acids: CASSAGGLGGYTF. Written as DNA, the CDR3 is TGTGCCAGCAGTGCAGGGGGATTGGGTGGCTACACCTTC.